This TCR beta chain was captured in a study of T cell changes during pregnancy in multiple sclerosis. The CDR3 loop spans 16 amino acids. Per the germline V gene, CDR1 is PRHDT and CDR2 is FYEKMQ (reference sequence). V shed 5 bases, J shed 0 bases, and the junction held 4 bases outside the gene matches. Clones were sequenced by immunoSEQ multiplex PCR, and TCRdb holds only the in-frame ones, with some missing. Of about 40,000 clones listed, approximately 94% are singletons. This rearrangement joins TRBV13 to TRBJ2-1, with 10 nucleotides matching TRBD2. The TCR comes from a female donor with multiple sclerosis, enrolled in a pregnancy study. The specimen was CD4+ T cells from peripheral blood mononuclear cells, collected after pregnancy. The DNA for the CDR3 is TGTGCCAGCAGCGTATCTAGCGGGGGCTCCTACAATGAGCAGTTCTTC. It specifies CASSVSSGGSYNEQFF.